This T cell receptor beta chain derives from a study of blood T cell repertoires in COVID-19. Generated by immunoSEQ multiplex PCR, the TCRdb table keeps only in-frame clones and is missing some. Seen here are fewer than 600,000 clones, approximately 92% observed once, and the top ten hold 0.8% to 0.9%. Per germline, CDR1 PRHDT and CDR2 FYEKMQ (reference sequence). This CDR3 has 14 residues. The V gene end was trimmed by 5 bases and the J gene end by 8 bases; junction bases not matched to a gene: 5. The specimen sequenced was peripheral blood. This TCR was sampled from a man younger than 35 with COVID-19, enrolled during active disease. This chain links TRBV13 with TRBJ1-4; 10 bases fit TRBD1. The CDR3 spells CASSQRTGGEKLFF. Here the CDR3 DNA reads TGTGCCAGCAGCCAAAGGACAGGGGGAGAAAAACTGTTTTTT.